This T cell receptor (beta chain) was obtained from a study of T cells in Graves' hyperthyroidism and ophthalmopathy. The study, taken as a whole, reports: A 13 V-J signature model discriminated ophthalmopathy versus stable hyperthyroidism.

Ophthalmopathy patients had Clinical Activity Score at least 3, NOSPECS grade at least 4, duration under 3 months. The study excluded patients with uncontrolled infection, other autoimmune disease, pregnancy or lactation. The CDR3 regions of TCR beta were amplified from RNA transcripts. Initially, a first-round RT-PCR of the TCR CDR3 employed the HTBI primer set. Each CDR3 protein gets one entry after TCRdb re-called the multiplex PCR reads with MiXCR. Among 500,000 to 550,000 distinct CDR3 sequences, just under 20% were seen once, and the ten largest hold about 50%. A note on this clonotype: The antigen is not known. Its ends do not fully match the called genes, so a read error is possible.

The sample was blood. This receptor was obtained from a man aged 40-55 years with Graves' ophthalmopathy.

The CDR3 loop reads CTSSWPAGRTGELFF. CDR3 nucleotide sequence: TGTACCAGCAGTTGGCCAGCGGGAAGAACCGGGGAGCTGTTTTTT. The chain joins TRBV6-5 to TRBJ2-2, with 7 nucleotides matching TRBD2. This CDR3 is 15 amino acids long. Germline CDR1 is MNHEY and CDR2 is SVGAGI.